The next 28 T cell receptor beta chains were all read from a single sample in a study of blood T cell repertoires in COVID-19. Sequencing used immunoSEQ multiplex PCR; TCRdb keeps in-frame clones, though not all of them. In the table there are approximately 240,000 clones, 84% of which are singletons. Input material: peripheral blood. Receptors originate from a man aged 50-60 years with acute or convalescent COVID-19.

This rearrangement joins TRBV6-1 to TRBJ2-4, with a tentative D call TRBD1 (5 bases). This CDR3 contains 15 residues. Between the trimmed V and J ends, which lost 2 bases and 8 bases, there was a span of 16 bases. Germline V gene data show CDR1 as MNHNS and CDR2 as SASEGT. The CDR3 loop reads CASSELAGMLDIQYF. The CDR3 nucleotides are TGTGCCAGCAGTGAACTGGCAGGGATGTTGGACATTCAGTACTTC.

The V gene is TRBV15, the J gene TRBJ1-1, with D perhaps matching TRBD1 (5 bases). This CDR3 has 15 residues. Germline V gives CDR1 LNHNV, CDR2 YYDKDF (reference sequence). The V end lost 1 base, the J end lost 3 bases, and 12 bases lay between the germline ends. CDR3 sequence: CATSRAQTEYTEAFF. For the CDR3, the DNA is TGTGCCACCAGCAGAGCCCAGACAGAATACACTGAAGCTTTCTTT.

The CDR3 nucleotides are TGTGCCAGCAGCCACCGGGAATCACCCTCCTACGAGCAGTACTTC. It translates to CASSHRESPSYEQYF. The rearrangement links TRBV11-2 to TRBJ2-7; D is perhaps TRBD2 (5 bases). This CDR3 is 15 amino acids long. Trimming cost V 5 bases and J 0 bases, with 14 bases left between them. In germline, CDR1 is SGHAT, CDR2 FQNNGV.

The table lists this clone with a few counts. The rearrangement joins TRBV11-2 to TRBJ2-2, with 15 bases aligning to TRBD2. The CDR3 length is 18 residues. V lost 5 bases and J lost 5; bases outside the gene matches: 9. Germline loops: CDR1 SGHAT, CDR2 FQNNGV. CDR3 sequence reads: CASSRDPGTSGRTGELFF. CDR3 nucleotides: TGTGCCAGCAGCCGCGACCCGGGGACTAGCGGGAGGACCGGGGAGCTGTTTTTT. Full variable domain (missing parts from reference TRBV11-2 and TRBJ2-2): EAGVAQSPRYKIIEKRQSVAFWCNPISGHATLYWYQQILGQGPKLLIQFQNNGVVDDSQLPKDRFSAERLKGVDSTLKIQPAKLEDSAVYLCASSRDPGTSGRTGELFFGEGSRLTVL.

The chain recombines TRBV6-1 with TRBJ2-7; tentative D call: TRBD1 (6 bases). Germline V gene sequence: CDR1 MNHNS, CDR2 SASEGT. V dropped 2 bases and J dropped 1 base, with 15 bases sitting between them. CDR3 length: 16 residues. The CDR3 nucleotides read TGTGCCAGCAGTGAATTAATAGGGGGTGGGTCCTACGAGCAGTACTTC. Protein sequence: CASSELIGGGSYEQYF.

The rearrangement joins TRBV10-3 to TRBJ2-7; D remains unclear. From germline, CDR1 is ENHRY and CDR2 SYGVKD. Between the trimmed V and J ends, which lost 7 bases and 4 bases, there was a span of 20 bases. This CDR3 is 15 amino acids long. CDR3 coding DNA: TGTGCCATCAAACAAAATTCCCTCGGAGCTTACGAGCAGTACTTC. Protein sequence: CAIKQNSLGAYEQYF.

The chain joins TRBV7-9 to TRBJ1-1; D is undetermined. The CDR3 covers 15 residues. CDR1 is SEHNR and CDR2 is FQNEAQ in the germline V gene (reference sequence). Trimming cost V 1 base and J 0 bases, with 9 bases left between them. The CDR3 DNA reads as TGTGCCAGCAGCTTAGGAGGAGGGATGAACACTGAAGCTTTCTTT. This sequence encodes CASSLGGGMNTEAFF. The full variable domain, with the rest looked up from reference TRBV7-9 and TRBJ1-1, is DTGVSQNPRHKITKRGQNVTFRCDPISEHNRLYWYRQTLGQGPEFLTYFQNEAQLEKSRLLSDRFSAERPKGSFSTLEIQRTEQGDSAMYLCASSLGGGMNTEAFFGQGTRLTVV.

The rearrangement joins TRBV5-1 to TRBJ2-6; 7 bases line up with TRBD2. This CDR3 spans 19 amino acids. The trim removed 4 bases at V and 0 bases at J, leaving 13 bases unmatched. The V gene's germline CDR1 is SGHRS and CDR2 YFSETQ. The CDR3 loop reads CASSPREVAPYSGANVLTF. CDR3 in DNA: TGCGCCAGCAGCCCCCGGGAGGTAGCGCCCTACTCTGGGGCCAACGTCCTGACTTTC.

The chain recombines TRBV11-3 with TRBJ2-1; D is ambiguous. This CDR3 is 13 amino acids long. The ends were cut back, 1 base at V and 7 bases at J, with 8 bases in the middle. The germline CDR1 and CDR2 sequences are SGHNT and YENEEA. The DNA of the CDR3 is TGTGCCAGCAGCTTAGTCCCCGGGAATGAGCAGTTCTTC. This codes for CASSLVPGNEQFF.

The V call is TRBV6-5, the J call TRBJ1-2, with 8 bases that match TRBD1. The length of the CDR3 is 13 residues. Germline CDR1 MNHEY, CDR2 SVGAGI. The V segment lost 5 bases and the J segment 5 bases; nucleotides outside the gene matches: 4. Here the CDR3 reads CASSPGQAYGYTF. The CDR3 DNA follows: TGTGCCAGCAGTCCGGGACAGGCTTATGGCTACACCTTC.

This clone was seen more than once but under ten times. The chain uses TRBV10-3 and TRBJ2-2, with D possibly being TRBD1 (6 bases). Germline assignment: CDR1 ENHRY and CDR2 SYGVKD. CDR3 length: 14 amino acids. Trimming left V 4 bases short and J 6 bases short, with 12 bases between. The CDR3 is CAISGTGFSGELFF. CDR3 DNA: TGTGCCATCAGTGGTACAGGGTTTTCCGGGGAGCTGTTTTTT.

This clone was counted once. The chain joins TRBV28 to TRBJ2-7, with 11 bases lining up with TRBD2. The CDR3 sequence is 20 residues long. With 4 bases clipped from V and 6 bases from J, the junction kept 23 bases outside the gene matches. The germline V gene encodes CDR1 MDHEN and CDR2 SYDVKM. CDR3 nucleotide sequence: TGTGCCAGCAGTTCCTTGGGACTAGCGGCCAATGAACTCCCTCCTGGCGAGCAGTACTTC. This translates into CASSSLGLAANELPPGEQYF. Full variable domain (remainder filled in from reference TRBV28 and TRBJ2-7): DVKVTQSSRYLVKRTGEKVFLECVQDMDHENMFWYRQDPGLGLRLIYFSYDVKMKEKGDIPEGYSVSREKKERFSLILESASTNQTSMYLCASSSLGLAANELPPGEQYFGPGTRLTVT.

This rearrangement joins TRBV6-6 to TRBJ2-1; TRBD1 is a possible D gene (6 bases). V lost 7 bases and J lost 0, with 13 bases in between. This CDR3 comprises 15 residues. Germline CDR1 reads MNHNY; CDR2 reads SVGAGI (reference sequence). For the CDR3, the DNA is TGTGCCAGCAAAGGGGACACCCCCTCCTACAATGAGCAGTTCTTC. It yields the protein CASKGDTPSYNEQFF.

CDR3 in amino acids: CASSLAPGGGSKQYF. The CDR3 nucleotides are TGTGCCAGCAGCTTGGCCCCTGGCGGAGGTAGTAAGCAGTACTTC. This sequence joins TRBV5-6 and TRBJ2-7, with a possible D match to TRBD2 (5 bases). The CDR3 has 15 residues. Germline CDR1 and CDR2: SGHDT and YYEEEE. V lost 0 bases and J 8 bases, leaving 18 bases between the germline ends.

CDR3 sequence (DNA): TGTGCCAGCAGTGCGTTTCGGGACAGGTTCGGTTTTTTT. Encoded protein: CASSAFRDRFGFF. The chain is built from TRBV2 and TRBJ1-4, with 8 positions matching TRBD1. Germline CDR1 reads SNHLY; CDR2 reads FYNNEI. Trimming removed 4 bases from V and 17 bases from J; junction bases left unmatched: 12. The CDR3 is 13 residues long.

This clone occurred once. J is TRBJ1-4 and V is TRBV4-1, with TRBD1 as a possible D gene (5 bases). CDR3 length: 16 amino acids. Germline CDR1 MGHRA, CDR2 YSYEKL. V lost 4 bases to trimming and J lost 0 bases, with 12 bases between them. CDR3 nucleotides: TGCGCCAGCAGCCCACAAGGGGAAGCAACTAATGAAAAACTGTTTTTT. It specifies CASSPQGEATNEKLFF.

In DNA form, the CDR3 reads TGTGCCAGCAGCTTCCAGGGTGGCGACACTGAAGCTTTCTTT. This gives the protein CASSFQGGDTEAFF. V and J are TRBV7-3 and TRBJ1-1, with a possible D match to TRBD1 (5 bases). Trimming removed 3 bases from V and 3 bases from J, with 11 bases in between. Germline CDR1 reads SGHTA; CDR2 reads FQGTGA. The CDR3 is 14 residues long. The complete variable domain, with remaining parts taken from reference TRBV7-3 and TRBJ1-1, reads GAGVSQTPSNKVTEKGKYVELRCDPISGHTALYWYRQSLGQGPEFLIYFQGTGAADDSGLPNDRFFAVRPEGSVSTLKIQRTERGDSAVYLCASSFQGGDTEAFFGQGTRLTVV.

This chain connects TRBV5-1 to TRBJ2-7, with D tentatively TRBD1 (5 bases). The length of the CDR3 is 16 residues. Between the trimmed V and J ends, which lost 7 bases and 0 bases, there was a span of 20 bases. Germline V CDR1 and CDR2: SGHRS, YFSETQ. The CDR3 here is CASGTLPTGSSYEQYF. Here the CDR3 DNA reads TGCGCCAGCGGTACCCTACCCACAGGAAGCTCCTACGAGCAGTACTTC.

The chain links TRBV25-1 to TRBJ2-7; weak D call: TRBD2 (7 bases). This CDR3 region has 14 residues. In germline, CDR1 is MGHDK, CDR2 SYGVNS. V was trimmed by 10 bases and J by 1 base, leaving 17 bases between them. The CDR3 DNA follows: TGTGCCACCCTCGGGGGGCAGATATCCTACGAGCAGTACTTC. Translated: CATLGGQISYEQYF.

The rearrangement joins TRBV4-1 to TRBJ2-2; 7 bases map to TRBD2. The CDR3 sequence is 14 residues long. V was pared by 1 base and J by 5 bases, with 1 base of the junction left unmatched. CDR1 and CDR2 from the germline V gene are MGHRA and YSYEKL. The CDR3 DNA reads as TGCGCCAGCAGCCAAGTGGGGGGGACCGGGGAGCTGTTTTTT. Amino acids: CASSQVGGTGELFF.

This clone was picked up one time. The V and J genes are TRBV28 and TRBJ1-5; the D is unclear. V lost 3 bases and J lost 1, with 7 bases in between. Germline CDR1 reads MDHEN; CDR2 reads SYDVKM. This CDR3 is built from 14 residues. The CDR3 region is CASSFGGSNQPQHF. CDR3 nucleotides: TGTGCCAGCAGTTTCGGAGGGAGCAATCAGCCCCAGCATTTT.

This clone has only one observation. The genes are TRBV18 and TRBJ1-4, with no clear D. The V and J ends lost 3 bases and 4 bases respectively, with 6 bases between them. The CDR3 is 13 amino acids. Looked up from germline, CDR1 is KGHSH and CDR2 is LQKENI. The chain's CDR3 is CASSPVYNEKLFF. In DNA form, the CDR3 reads TGTGCCAGCTCACCTGTGTATAATGAAAAACTGTTTTTT.

The V and J genes are TRBV11-1 and TRBJ1-2, with 8 bases lining up with TRBD1. J gave up 2 bases and V 5 bases, and 1 base lay outside the gene matches. CDR1 and CDR2 (germline): SGHAT, FQDESV (reference sequence). There are 13 residues in the CDR3. The chain's CDR3 is CASSRTGNYGYTF. The CDR3 bases are TGTGCCAGCAGCCGGACAGGGAACTATGGCTACACCTTC.

CDR3 sequence reads: CASKPRTSAAGELFF. The DNA for the CDR3 is TGTGCCAGCAAACCAAGAACCTCGGCGGCCGGGGAGCTGTTTTTT. The rearrangement joins TRBV11-3 to TRBJ2-2; D ambiguous. V was clipped by 7 bases and J by 6 bases, with 18 bases between them. The CDR3 is made up of 15 amino acids. In germline, CDR1 is SGHNT, CDR2 YENEEA.

This clone occurred a few times. The same CDR3 also results from other DNA sequences found in this sample. J is TRBJ2-7 and V is TRBV6-5; maybe TRBD2 (6 bases). Trimming cost V 2 bases and J 0 bases, with 8 bases left between them. Germline CDR1 and CDR2: MNHEY and SVGAGI. CDR3 length equals 14 residues. This chain's CDR3 is CASSYGRSSYEQYF. CDR3 sequence (DNA): TGTGCCAGCAGTTACGGGAGGAGCTCCTACGAGCAGTACTTC.

V and J are TRBV2 and TRBJ1-1; D unresolved. The CDR3 spans 15 residues. The germline V gene has CDR1 SNHLY and CDR2 FYNNEI. V lost 11 bases and J 3 bases, leaving 22 bases between the germline ends. The CDR3 nucleotides read TGTGCCGGGCAAGGTTGGGCCGGGAGGGACACTGAAGCTTTCTTT. It codes for CAGQGWAGRDTEAFF.

The rearrangement uses TRBV7-8 and TRBJ2-1; TRBD2 matches 7 bases. CDR1 is SGHVS, CDR2 FQNEAQ, per germline. This CDR3 spans 15 amino acids. V lost 1 base, J lost 8 bases, and 8 bases stayed unmatched. CDR3 protein: CASSLDGGSGDEQFF. CDR3 DNA: TGTGCCAGCAGCTTAGATGGCGGGAGTGGGGATGAGCAGTTCTTC. The variable domain in full, with the rest retrieved from reference TRBV7-8 and TRBJ2-1, is GAGVSQSPRYKVAKRGQDVALRCDPISGHVSLFWYQQALGQGPEFLTYFQNEAQLDKSGLPSDRFFAERPEGSVSTLKIQRTQQEDSAVYLCASSLDGGSGDEQFFGPGTRLTVL.

V and J are TRBV6-5 and TRBJ1-1; unclear D gene. V lost 7 bases, J lost 2 bases, and 17 bases lay in between. Per the germline V gene, CDR1 is MNHEY and CDR2 is SVGAGI. The CDR3 runs 15 residues. The CDR3: CASTATYSLNTEAFF. The CDR3 nucleotides are TGTGCCAGCACCGCCACCTACAGTTTAAACACTGAAGCTTTCTTT.